This T cell receptor beta chain was profiled in a study of cytomegalovirus exposure and HLA in healthy donors. The CDR3 covers 17 residues. Trimming left V 0 bases short and J 0 bases short, with 12 bases between. The germline V gene has CDR1 MGHRA and CDR2 YSYEKL. Study-level findings and limits: Being indistinguishable, some V segments were excluded, TRBV6-2 and TRBV6-3 among them.

This clone was detected only once. Its antigen is unidentified. The PCR was carried out with 60 Vbeta primers and 13 Jbeta primers. Sequenced by immunoSEQ multiplex PCR; TCRdb stores in-frame clones only, minus some. The sample lists approximately 170,000 clones, around 85% seen once, with 1% in the top ten. The TCR was taken from a boy aged 2 to 10 in good health and CMV-seronegative. Input material: PBMCs. J is TRBJ2-1 and V is TRBV4-1; D not resolved. The CDR3 bases are TGCGCCAGCAGCCAAGAAGATTTTGGCGGCTCCTACAATGAGCAGTTCTTC. Protein: CASSQEDFGGSYNEQFF.